The TCR beta chain under discussion was sequenced for a study of cytomegalovirus exposure and HLA in healthy donors. PCR primers comprised 60 Vbeta and 13 Jbeta primers. Profiling relied on immunoSEQ multiplex PCR, and the TCRdb table lists in-frame clones only, not all of them. This sample yields over 75,000 clones, of which roughly 70% are seen a single time; 2% to 2.5% belongs to the top ten. CDR1 is MNHNS, CDR2 SASEGT, per germline. This CDR3 is built from 13 residues. The junction had 7 bases not matched to a gene; V was cut back by 4 bases and J by 7 bases. Specimen: PBMCs. This TCR was recovered from a man aged 25 to 40 in good health and CMV-seronegative. V gene TRBV6-1 combines with J gene TRBJ2-7; 7 bases are a match to TRBD1. CDR3 DNA sequence: TGTGCCAGCAGTGTGGTTAGGGGGCTGGAGCAGTACTTC. It codes for CASSVVRGLEQYF.